These 11 T cell receptor beta chains came from one sample sequenced in a study of blood T cell repertoires in COVID-19. The method was immunoSEQ multiplex PCR; TCRdb's version includes in-frame clones alone and lacks a portion of them. Of fewer than 250,000 clones in the sample, nearly 90% were seen once. The sequenced sample consisted of PBMCs or T cells enriched from blood (not recorded which). Receptor source: a man aged 30-40 years who had recovered from COVID-19.

The chain couples TRBV6-5 to TRBJ1-6; D not certain. CDR1 MNHEY and CDR2 SVGAGI come from the germline V gene. This CDR3 is 15 amino acids long. V gave up 4 bases and J gave up 2 bases, with 9 bases separating them. In DNA form, the CDR3 reads TGTGCCAGCAGTTCCACCAGTGCCTATAATTCACCCCTCCACTTT. This sequence encodes CASSSTSAYNSPLHF.

V gene TRBV5-1 combines with J gene TRBJ2-7; 11 bases align to TRBD2. Trimming removed 3 bases from V and 6 bases from J; junction bases left unmatched: 8. This CDR3 is 15 amino acids long. Germline CDR1 reads SGHRS; CDR2 reads YFSETQ. The DNA for the CDR3 is TGCGCCAGCAGCTGGGGTAGCGGGGGGGCTCTCGAGCAGTACTTC. Translation gives CASSWGSGGALEQYF.

The chain employs TRBV6-5 and TRBJ1-2, with TRBD1 matching over 8 bases. V lost 4 bases, J lost 4 bases, and 8 bases stayed unmatched. From germline, CDR1 is MNHEY and CDR2 SVGAGI. CDR3 size: 15 residues. The CDR3 DNA reads TGTGCCAGCAGTTCGGCGGGACAGGAGAGCTATGGCTACACCTTC. It encodes CASSSAGQESYGYTF.

This clone has only a few counts. The chain employs TRBV7-9 and TRBJ1-2, with D possibly matching TRBD1 (6 bases). CDR3 size: 16 residues. Germline CDR1 reads SEHNR; CDR2 reads FQNEAQ (reference sequence). Trimming pared 1 base from V and 2 bases from J, leaving 14 bases between. The CDR3 loop is CASSLGVGQTNYGYTF. CDR3 nucleotides: TGTGCCAGCAGCTTAGGGGTTGGACAGACCAACTATGGCTACACCTTC.

The V and J genes are TRBV27 and TRBJ1-3, with 10 nucleotides matching TRBD1. Per the germline V gene, CDR1 is MNHEY and CDR2 is SMNVEV (reference sequence). The CDR3 runs to 14 residues. V lost 6 bases and J lost 8; bases outside the gene matches: 7. DNA of the CDR3: TGTGCCAGCAGCGAGGGACAGGGGCTGTACACCATATATTTT. Amino acid sequence: CASSEGQGLYTIYF.

Concerning this clone: The junction departs from the called germline gene at one end, perhaps through a read error. V is TRBV7-7 and J is TRBJ2-5, with TRBD1 matching over 7 bases. The CDR3 length is 13 residues. Germline CDR1 SSHAT, CDR2 FNYEAQ (reference sequence). For the CDR3, the DNA is TGTGCTAGCAGCTCACAGGGGCGAGAGACCCAGTACTTC. Amino acids: CASSSQGRETQYF.

The gene calls are TRBV10-3 and TRBJ2-5; 12 bases align to TRBD2. The ends lost 4 bases at V and 3 bases at J; junction bases unmatched: 3. The V gene's germline CDR1 is ENHRY and CDR2 SYGVKD. The CDR3 extends over 15 amino acids. The CDR3 bases are TGTGCCATCAGTGCCCGGACTAGCGGGGAAGAGACCCAGTACTTC. Its translation: CAISARTSGEETQYF.

Here the CDR3 DNA reads TGTGCCAGCAGCTGGACAGGGTCCGGCGGCTACACCTTC. It specifies CASSWTGSGGYTF. The chain couples TRBV5-4 to TRBJ1-2; 8 nucleotides align to TRBD1. V lost 3 bases and J lost 8; bases outside the gene matches: 6. In germline, CDR1 is SGHNT, CDR2 YYREEE (reference sequence). The CDR3 has 13 amino acids.

The CDR3 region has the DNA TGTGCCAGCAGCTATTCCGGGACAGATTACGAGCAGTACTTC. This gives the protein CASSYSGTDYEQYF. The rearrangement uses TRBV9 and TRBJ2-7; 7 nucleotides agree with TRBD1. CDR3 length: 14 residues. V lost 4 bases to trimming and J lost 4 bases; unmatched junction nucleotides: 8. The germline CDR1 and CDR2 sequences are SGDLS and YYNGEE.

The chain links TRBV3-1 (or the pseudogene TRBV3-2) to TRBJ1-1, with D tentatively TRBD1 (6 bases). Germline CDR1 is LGHDT and CDR2 is YNNKEL (reference sequence). The CDR3 runs 17 residues. The V gene lost 4 bases and the J gene lost 0 bases, with 18 bases spanning the gap. The CDR3 sequence: CASSRGSGRGMNTEAFF. The DNA for the CDR3 is TGTGCCAGCAGCCGAGGGTCCGGCAGGGGAATGAACACTGAAGCTTTCTTT.

CDR3: CASSPFISGANTGELFF. The CDR3 DNA is TGTGCCAGCTCACCATTTATTAGCGGTGCGAACACCGGGGAGCTGTTTTTT. The J gene is TRBJ2-2, the V gene TRBV18, with D possibly matching TRBD2 (6 bases). Germline CDR1 and CDR2: KGHSH and LQKENI. Trimming pared 2 bases from V and 0 bases from J, leaving 13 bases between. CDR3 size: 17 residues.